The clone carrying this T cell receptor (beta chain) has only a few counts. The antigen is not known. The data are from a study of a mutant IDH1 vaccine in newly diagnosed glioma. Study-wide background: Patients were started on vaccination 4-6 weeks after radiotherapy alone, or with temozolomide cycles. Most patients had received both radiotherapy and temozolomide, the prior options being radiotherapy, temozolomide, or both. Regarding the study as a whole: It seemed that pseudoprogression was not linked to changes in the top peripheral T cell clonotypes. Overall, almost 95% of patients had vaccine-induced immune responses.

The V gene's germline CDR1 is ENHRY and CDR2 SYGVKD. V was clipped by 9 bases and J by 4 bases; unmatched bases: 11. CDR3 size: 15 residues. This sample's time point: week 47, end of study. Mutant IDH1 20-mer peptide, at 300 ug, made up each vaccine dose, with topical imiquimod. The method was immunoSEQ multiplex PCR; TCRdb's version includes in-frame clones alone and lacks a portion of them. The data show about 84,000 clones, 70% to 90% seen once. This rearrangement joins TRBV10-3 to TRBJ1-1; 10 bases line up with TRBD1. Sequences were derived from PBMCs, sampled from a glioma patient whose treatment included an IDH1 peptide vaccine. This sequence originates from a middle-aged man with glioma. DNA of the CDR3: TGTGCCATAGCCTCCAGCGGGACAGGGGTCACTGAAGCTTTCTTT. This codes for CAIASSGTGVTEAFF.